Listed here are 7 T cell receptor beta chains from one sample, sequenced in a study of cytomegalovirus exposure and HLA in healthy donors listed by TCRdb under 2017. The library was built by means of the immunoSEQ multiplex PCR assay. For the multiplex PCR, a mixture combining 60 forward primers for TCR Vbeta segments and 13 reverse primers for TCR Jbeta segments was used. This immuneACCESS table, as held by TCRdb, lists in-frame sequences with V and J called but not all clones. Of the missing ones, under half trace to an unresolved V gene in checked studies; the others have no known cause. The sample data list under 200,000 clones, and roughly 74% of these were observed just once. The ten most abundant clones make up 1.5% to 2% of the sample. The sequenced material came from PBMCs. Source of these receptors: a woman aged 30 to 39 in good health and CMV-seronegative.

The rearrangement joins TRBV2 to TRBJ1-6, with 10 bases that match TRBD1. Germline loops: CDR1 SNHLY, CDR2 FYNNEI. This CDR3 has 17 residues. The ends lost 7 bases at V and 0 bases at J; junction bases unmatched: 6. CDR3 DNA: TGTGCCAGCACGGGACAGGGGATTATCTCCTATAATTCACCCCTCCACTTT. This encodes CASTGQGIISYNSPLHF.

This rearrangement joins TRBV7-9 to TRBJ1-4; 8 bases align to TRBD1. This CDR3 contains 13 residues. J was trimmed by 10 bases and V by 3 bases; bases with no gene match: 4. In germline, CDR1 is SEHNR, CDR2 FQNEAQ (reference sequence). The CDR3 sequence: CASSLDRVGKLFF. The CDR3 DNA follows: TGTGCCAGCAGCTTGGACAGGGTTGGAAAACTGTTTTTT.

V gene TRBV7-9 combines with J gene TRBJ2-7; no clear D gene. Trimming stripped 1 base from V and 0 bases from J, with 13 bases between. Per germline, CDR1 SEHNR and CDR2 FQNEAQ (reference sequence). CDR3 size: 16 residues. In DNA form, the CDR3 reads TGTGCCAGCAGCTTAGAGAGTAGCCGCAGCTCCTACGAGCAGTACTTC. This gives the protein CASSLESSRSSYEQYF.

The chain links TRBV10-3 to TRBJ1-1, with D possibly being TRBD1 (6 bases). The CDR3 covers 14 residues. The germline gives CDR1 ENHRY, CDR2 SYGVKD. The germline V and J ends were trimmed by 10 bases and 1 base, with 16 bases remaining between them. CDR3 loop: CATMATGGNTEAFF. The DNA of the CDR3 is TGTGCCACCATGGCGACAGGTGGGAACACTGAAGCTTTCTTT.

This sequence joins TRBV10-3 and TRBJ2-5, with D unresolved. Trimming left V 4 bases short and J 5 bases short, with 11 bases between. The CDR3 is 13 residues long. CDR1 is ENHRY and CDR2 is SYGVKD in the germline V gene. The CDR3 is CAISGEVGETQYF. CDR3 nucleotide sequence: TGTGCCATCAGTGGAGAGGTCGGGGAGACCCAGTACTTC.

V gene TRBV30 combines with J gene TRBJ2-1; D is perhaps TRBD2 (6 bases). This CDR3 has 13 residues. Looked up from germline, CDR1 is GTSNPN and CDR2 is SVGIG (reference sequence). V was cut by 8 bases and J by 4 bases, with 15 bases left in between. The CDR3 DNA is TGTGCCGGGGAGGAGGGCACGTACAATGAGCAGTTCTTC. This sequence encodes CAGEEGTYNEQFF. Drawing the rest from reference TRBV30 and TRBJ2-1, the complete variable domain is SQTIHQWPATLVQPVGSPLSLECTVEGTSNPNLYWYRQAAGRGLQLLFYSVGIGQISSEVPQNLSASRPQDRQFILSSKKLLLSDSGFYLCAGEEGTYNEQFFGPGTRLTVL.

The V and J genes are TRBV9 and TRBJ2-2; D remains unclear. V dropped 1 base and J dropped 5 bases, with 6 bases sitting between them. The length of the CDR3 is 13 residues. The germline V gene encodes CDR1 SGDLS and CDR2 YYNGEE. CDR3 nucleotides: TGTGCCAGCAGCGTACCCAGGACCGGGGAGCTGTTTTTT. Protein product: CASSVPRTGELFF.